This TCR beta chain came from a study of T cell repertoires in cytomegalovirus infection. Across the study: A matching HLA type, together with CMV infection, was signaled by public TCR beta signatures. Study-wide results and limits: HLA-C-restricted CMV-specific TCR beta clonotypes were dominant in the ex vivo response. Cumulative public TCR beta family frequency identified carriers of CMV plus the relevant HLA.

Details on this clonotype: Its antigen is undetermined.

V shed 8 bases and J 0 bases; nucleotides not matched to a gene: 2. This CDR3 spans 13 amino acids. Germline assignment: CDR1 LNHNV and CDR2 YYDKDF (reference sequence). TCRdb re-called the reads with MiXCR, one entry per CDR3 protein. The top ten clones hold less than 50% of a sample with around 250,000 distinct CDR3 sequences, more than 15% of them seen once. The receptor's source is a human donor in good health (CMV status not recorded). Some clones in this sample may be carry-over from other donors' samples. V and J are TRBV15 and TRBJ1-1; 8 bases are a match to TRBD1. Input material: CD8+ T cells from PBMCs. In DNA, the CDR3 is TGTGCCACCGCGGACAGGGTGAACACTGAAGCTTTCTTT. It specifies CATADRVNTEAFF.